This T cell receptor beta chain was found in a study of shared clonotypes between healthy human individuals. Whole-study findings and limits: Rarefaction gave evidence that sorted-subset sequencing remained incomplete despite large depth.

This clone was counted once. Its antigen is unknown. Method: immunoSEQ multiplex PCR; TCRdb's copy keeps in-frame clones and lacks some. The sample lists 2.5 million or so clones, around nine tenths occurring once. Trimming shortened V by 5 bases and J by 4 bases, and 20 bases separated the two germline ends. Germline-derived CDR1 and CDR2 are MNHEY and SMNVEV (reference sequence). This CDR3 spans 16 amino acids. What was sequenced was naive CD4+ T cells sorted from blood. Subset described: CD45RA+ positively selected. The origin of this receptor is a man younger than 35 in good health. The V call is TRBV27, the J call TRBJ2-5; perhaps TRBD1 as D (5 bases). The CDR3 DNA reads TGTGCCAGCAGTCCAGACCCCCGAGACAGTCGAGAGACCCAGTACTTC. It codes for CASSPDPRDSRETQYF.